This TCR beta chain was identified in a study of blood T cell repertoires in COVID-19. Study information: Sources were T cells, B-cell-depleted T cells, or PBMCs; the material itself was cDNA or gDNA.

V lost 5 bases to trimming and J lost 5 bases; unmatched junction nucleotides: 11. The CDR3 has 15 amino acids. The germline V gene has CDR1 LNHDA and CDR2 SQIVND (reference sequence). Study processing details: By means of reference gene primer amplification, nucleated cell counts were estimated. Assay: immunoSEQ multiplex PCR; the TCRdb copy retains only in-frame clones and omits some. The D gene and trimming were derived from the DNA, and the V and J assignments and clone size from that table. The top ten clones hold roughly 14% of a sample with about 280,000 clones, approximately 86% of them seen once.

The source material was peripheral blood. The TCR originated in a woman aged 70 to 79 with COVID-19, enrolled during active disease. The rearrangement joins TRBV19 to TRBJ2-5; TRBD1 aligns across 7 bases. The CDR3 reads CASSVETGSFETQYF. The DNA for the CDR3 is TGTGCCAGTAGTGTTGAGACAGGGTCCTTCGAGACCCAGTACTTC.